One sample yielded the 9 T cell receptor beta chains listed below, sequenced in a study of T cell repertoires in cytomegalovirus infection. No antigen has been identified for these receptors. One entry per CDR3 protein results from TCRdb running MiXCR on the reads. The sample contains 900,000 to 950,000 distinct CDR3 sequences, approximately 32% of which appear only once. The sequenced sample was cultured CD8+ T cells from PBMCs, obtained from culture after CMV antigen stimulation. These receptors all come from a human donor in good health (CMV status not recorded). Some clones in this sample may be carry-over from other donors' samples.

DNA of the CDR3: TGTGCCAGCAGTGGACAGGGGATCCCGAACACTGAAGCTTTCTTT. As protein: CASSGQGIPNTEAFF. The chain links TRBV6-6 to TRBJ1-1; 9 bases line up with TRBD1. This CDR3 is 15 amino acids long. V lost 5 bases, J lost 1 base, and 5 bases stayed unmatched. Germline CDR1 and CDR2: MNHNY and SVGAGI (reference sequence).

This clonotype appeared many times. CDR3 DNA sequence: TGTGCCAGCAGCCCAGGGACAGGGGAGGACCCCAATCAGCCCCAGCATTTT. This translates into CASSPGTGEDPNQPQHF. This chain uses TRBV7-6 with TRBJ1-5; 10 bases line up with TRBD1. The germline gives CDR1 SGHVS, CDR2 FNYEAQ. The CDR3 loop spans 17 amino acids. Germline trimming cut 5 bases from V and 3 bases from J; bases unmatched to any gene: 10.

This clonotype was counted ten times or more. The J gene is TRBJ2-4, the V gene TRBV7-2, with D possibly called TRBD1 or TRBD2 (5 bases each). The CDR3 length is 20 residues. Deletions cut 5 bases from V and 0 bases from J, with 26 bases between. CDR1 SGHTA and CDR2 FQGNSA come from the germline V gene. The CDR3 DNA follows: TGTGCCAGCAGCCTCTACGGGACCCCCAAGAACGGGTTAGCCAAAAACATTCAGTACTTC. The encoded protein is CASSLYGTPKNGLAKNIQYF.

The V gene is TRBV12-3 or TRBV12-4, the J gene TRBJ2-2, with TRBD1 matching 9 bases. The J segment lost 4 bases and the V segment lost 10 bases, leaving 10 bases of the junction unmatched. The CDR3 length is 15 residues. Here the CDR3 reads CANIPDRGITGELFF. CDR3 nucleotide sequence: TGTGCCAACATACCGGACAGGGGTATCACCGGGGAGCTGTTTTTT.

The chain has TRBV6-2 or TRBV6-3 and TRBJ1-1; 7 bases map to TRBD1. Germline-derived CDR1 and CDR2 are MNHEY and SVGEGT. CDR3 length: 17 amino acids. V trimming: 1 base; J trimming: 2 bases; junction bases outside the gene matches: 10. The CDR3 loop reads CASSYFFGQELNTEAFF. The CDR3 DNA reads TGTGCCAGCAGTTACTTTTTCGGACAGGAGCTTAACACTGAAGCTTTCTTT.

The V and J genes are TRBV20-1 and TRBJ2-2; D is possibly TRBD1 or TRBD2 (6 bases each). Germline V gene sequence: CDR1 DFQATT, CDR2 SNEGSKA (reference sequence). V was pared by 0 bases and J by 4 bases, with 15 bases between. The length of the CDR3 is 16 residues. CDR3 in amino acids: CSARDVTGGLTGELFF. DNA of the CDR3: TGCAGTGCTAGAGATGTGACAGGAGGGCTCACCGGGGAGCTGTTTTTT.

As concerns this clonotype: A much larger clone lies one base from this, so it may be a read error. This chain joins TRBV7-8 and TRBJ1-2; TRBD1 agrees at 8 bases. CDR3 length equals 18 residues. CDR1 SGHVS and CDR2 FQNEAQ come from the germline V gene. CDR3 sequence: CANSLVGYGQGTDYGYTF. CDR3 DNA sequence: TGTGCCAACAGCTTAGTGGGCTATGGACAGGGAACCGACTATGGCTACACCTTC.

This clonotype was picked up a small number of times. The gene calls are TRBV28 and TRBJ2-3, with TRBD2 matching 8 bases. The CDR3 spans 17 residues. Trimming cost V 4 bases and J 0 bases; bases outside gene matches: 9. CDR1 is MDHEN, CDR2 SYDVKM, per germline. CDR3 amino acids: CASSSPDGGGSTDTQYF. CDR3 sequence (DNA): TGTGCCAGCAGTTCCCCCGACGGGGGGGGGAGCACAGATACGCAGTATTTT.

The chain uses TRBV25-1 and TRBJ2-1; 9 bases are shared with TRBD2. The J segment lost 6 bases and the V segment lost 10 bases, leaving 13 bases of the junction unmatched. Germline CDR1 MGHDK, CDR2 SYGVNS. This CDR3 is built from 15 residues. The CDR3 sequence: CATFQVRGGRNEQFF. The CDR3 DNA sequence: TGTGCCACCTTTCAAGTGCGGGGGGGTCGCAATGAGCAGTTCTTC.